This T cell receptor (beta chain) was sequenced during a study of identical twins. The CDR3 has 15 residues. After removal of 7 bases from V and 4 bases from J, the junction contained 9 bases not matched to a gene. CDR1 and CDR2 (germline): SGHAT, FQNNGV. Everyone who gave samples was a healthy Caucasian. Study-level points and caveats: Rather than following the same donors, the conclusions depended on cross-sectional statistical analysis. The more abundant beta clonotypes in cord blood had fewer insertions, and memory repertoires did not show this.

As to this clonotype: The antigen is not known.

Each CDR3 protein is one row after TCRdb ran MiXCR on the 5' RACE reads. The table shows about 890,000 distinct CDR3 sequences, with roughly 12% occurring only once. The sample was also reused in another study, on yellow fever vaccine responses in identical twins. From that paper: On the reported evidence, twins' vaccine T cell responses seemed partly convergent and partly personalized.

This TCR derives from a woman aged 18 to 35 in good health. This rearrangement joins TRBV11-2 to TRBJ2-2; 7 bases are shared with TRBD2. The sequencing sample was made of PBMCs. CDR3 amino acids: CASTTAGGSTGELFF. The CDR3, as DNA: TGTGCCAGCACCACAGCTGGCGGGAGCACCGGGGAGCTGTTTTTT. The full variable domain, with the rest looked up from reference TRBV11-2 and TRBJ2-2, is EAGVAQSPRYKIIEKRQSVAFWCNPISGHATLYWYQQILGQGPKLLIQFQNNGVVDDSQLPKDRFSAERLKGVDSTLKIQPAKLEDSAVYLCASTTAGGSTGELFFGEGSRLTVL.